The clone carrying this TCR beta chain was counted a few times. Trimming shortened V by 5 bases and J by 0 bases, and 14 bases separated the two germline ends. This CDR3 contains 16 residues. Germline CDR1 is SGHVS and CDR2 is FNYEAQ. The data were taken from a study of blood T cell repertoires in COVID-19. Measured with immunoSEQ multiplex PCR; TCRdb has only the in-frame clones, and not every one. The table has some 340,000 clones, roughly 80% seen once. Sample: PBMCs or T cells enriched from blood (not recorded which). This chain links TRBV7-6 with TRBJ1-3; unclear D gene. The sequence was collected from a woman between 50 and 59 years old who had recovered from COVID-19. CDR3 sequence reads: CASSQAAWSSGNTIYF. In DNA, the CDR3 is TGTGCCAGCAGCCAAGCGGCATGGAGCTCTGGAAACACCATATATTTT.